The 13 T cell receptor beta chains presented below share a single source sample, sequenced in a study of lymphopenia after photon versus proton radiotherapy. Assay used: immunoSEQ multiplex PCR; TCRdb lists only in-frame clones, some missing. The profile shows 25,000 to 30,000 clones, roughly 89% of them singletons. Source: peripheral blood, taken from a patient treated with photon-based radiotherapy. The receptors were sampled from a man in his fifties with gastric cancer.

This clone was counted only a few times. V is TRBV6-6 and J is TRBJ1-3, with D possibly TRBD1 on 5 matching bases. This CDR3 region has 14 residues. CDR1 and CDR2 (germline): MNHNY, SVGAGI (reference sequence). Trimming took 7 bases from V and 8 from J, leaving 18 bases between them. This chain's CDR3 is CASIGTSGMDTIYF. The CDR3 region has the DNA TGTGCCAGCATCGGGACCTCTGGAATGGACACCATATATTTT.

The gene calls are TRBV11-2 and TRBJ1-3; D unresolved. CDR1 SGHAT and CDR2 FQNNGV come from the germline V gene. The CDR3 length is 15 residues. Deletions cut 6 bases from V and 0 bases from J, with 12 bases between. The CDR3 loop is CASRLSPASGNTIYF. CDR3 coding DNA: TGTGCCAGCAGACTGAGTCCCGCCTCTGGAAACACCATATATTTT.

This clone was observed a single time. The chain is built from TRBV6-4 and TRBJ2-2; 7 bases fit TRBD1. Germline V gene lookup returns CDR1 MRHNA and CDR2 SNTAGT. V was pared by 4 bases and J by 6 bases, with 8 bases of the junction left unmatched. This CDR3 comprises 15 residues. CDR3 DNA sequence: TGTGCCAGCAGTGTCGGCAGGGGGTCCCCCGGGGAGCTGTTTTTT. Its protein product is CASSVGRGSPGELFF.

This clone was picked up one time. The genes are TRBV19 and TRBJ2-7; the D gene is possibly TRBD1 (6 bases). This CDR3 has 16 amino acids. CDR1 and CDR2 from the germline V gene are LNHDA and SQIVND (reference sequence). Trimming took 3 bases from V and 3 from J, leaving 18 bases between them. CDR3 loop: CASSILPGANFYEQYF. The CDR3 DNA follows: TGTGCCAGTAGTATTTTACCAGGGGCTAACTTCTACGAGCAGTACTTC.

V usage is TRBV5-1 and J usage is TRBJ2-5, with D perhaps TRBD1 (5 bases). Germline V CDR1 and CDR2: SGHRS, YFSETQ. CDR3 length equals 14 residues. Trimming left V 4 bases short and J 3 bases short, with 13 bases between. As DNA, the CDR3 is TGCGCCAGCAGCGCACCAGGGTTAAAAGAGACCCAGTACTTC. As protein: CASSAPGLKETQYF.

V gene TRBV6-5 combines with J gene TRBJ2-5, with 9 bases matching TRBD1. The CDR3 runs 15 residues. The germline V gene encodes CDR1 MNHEY and CDR2 SVGAGI. The ends lost 5 bases at V and 7 bases at J; junction bases unmatched: 11. The CDR3: CASSRTQGAVGTQYF. In nucleotides, the CDR3 is TGTGCCAGCAGTAGAACACAGGGGGCTGTGGGGACCCAGTACTTC.

The rearrangement links TRBV10-1 to TRBJ2-3, with no clear D. The CDR3 spans 13 residues. The V end lost 8 bases, the J end lost 0 bases, and 9 bases lay between the germline ends. Germline loops: CDR1 WNHNN, CDR2 SYGVQD (reference sequence). CDR3 in amino acids: CASSRRSTDTQYF. The DNA for the CDR3 is TGCGCCAGCTCTAGACGGAGCACAGATACGCAGTATTTT.

CDR3 sequence reads: CATSRPGPQETQYF. CDR3 DNA: TGTGCCACCAGCAGGCCGGGACCCCAAGAGACCCAGTACTTC. The rearrangement joins TRBV15 to TRBJ2-5; the D gene could be TRBD1 or TRBD2 (5 bases each). V lost 3 bases and J 1 base, leaving 9 bases between the germline ends. The CDR3 contains 14 residues. Per germline, CDR1 LNHNV and CDR2 YYDKDF (reference sequence).

The J gene is TRBJ1-1, the V gene TRBV9; no definite D call. There are 14 residues in the CDR3. In germline, CDR1 is SGDLS, CDR2 YYNGEE. The V end lost 2 bases, the J end lost 0 bases, and 8 bases lay between the germline ends. The CDR3 sequence: CASSVELMNTEAFF. For the CDR3, the DNA is TGTGCCAGCAGCGTTGAGCTCATGAACACTGAAGCTTTCTTT. Full variable domain (remainder filled in from reference TRBV9 and TRBJ1-1): DSGVTQTPKHLITATGQRVTLRCSPRSGDLSVYWYQQSLDQGLQFLIQYYNGEERAKGNILERFSAQQFPDLHSELNLSSLELGDSALYFCASSVELMNTEAFFGQGTRLTVV.

The chain uses TRBV19 and TRBJ1-5; D not certain. Germline assignment: CDR1 LNHDA and CDR2 SQIVND (reference sequence). CDR3 length: 15 residues. Trimming removed 1 base from V and 1 base from J, with 8 bases in between. CDR3 sequence reads: CASSIVGQSNQPQHF. CDR3 bases: TGTGCCAGTAGTATAGTGGGTCAAAGCAATCAGCCCCAGCATTTT.

The rearrangement links TRBV14 to TRBJ2-1, with 9 bases identical to TRBD2. The length of the CDR3 is 16 residues. Germline V gives CDR1 SGHDN, CDR2 FVKESK. V lost 0 bases to trimming and J lost 6 bases; unmatched junction nucleotides: 6. The CDR3 spells CASSQEGLAGFNEQFF. Written as DNA, the CDR3 is TGTGCCAGCAGCCAAGAGGGTCTAGCGGGGTTCAATGAGCAGTTCTTC.

V usage is TRBV13 and J usage is TRBJ2-1; TRBD2 matches 9 bases. CDR3 size: 13 residues. Germline CDR1 PRHDT, CDR2 FYEKMQ (reference sequence). The V gene end was trimmed by 7 bases and the J gene end by 7 bases; junction bases not matched to a gene: 5. CDR3 region: CASTLAGKNEQFF. The DNA for the CDR3 is TGTGCCAGCACCCTAGCGGGGAAGAATGAGCAGTTCTTC.

The V and J genes are TRBV29-1 and TRBJ2-7; D might be TRBD1 (5 bases). Germline V gives CDR1 SQVTM, CDR2 ANQGSEA. CDR3 length equals 13 residues. Between the trimmed V and J ends, which lost 6 bases and 10 bases, there was a span of 22 bases. The CDR3 DNA is TGCAGCGTACCGGTCCCGGACACGCGCCGTCAGTACTTC. It specifies CSVPVPDTRRQYF.